This T cell receptor (beta chain) appears in the sequencing data of a study of CD8 T cells in Susac syndrome. Study observations and caveats: In Susac syndrome, the CD4+ T cell repertoires did not show clonal expansion. As the study acknowledged, the number of individuals in its TCR sequencing and HLA analysis was relatively small.

Germline-derived CDR1 and CDR2 are MNHEY and SMNVEV (reference sequence). Trimming cost V 2 bases and J 3 bases; bases outside gene matches: 0. The CDR3 is 14 amino acids. Random hexamers primed reverse transcription of about 0.45 to 1 ug RNA. TCRdb reprocessed the immunoSEQ multiplex PCR reads via MiXCR and lists one record per CDR3 protein. Of roughly 140,000 distinct CDR3 sequences listed, 95% were seen once; the top ten hold 0.065% to 0.095%. In regard to this clonotype: Its antigen remains unidentified.

Source material: CD4+ T cells from PBMCs. This receptor was obtained from a human donor with Susac syndrome. The J gene is TRBJ2-7, the V gene TRBV27, with 11 nucleotides matching TRBD2. The chain's CDR3 is CASSLTSGSYEQYF. The CDR3 DNA follows: TGTGCCAGCAGTTTAACTAGCGGGAGCTACGAGCAGTACTTC.